Listed below are T cell receptor beta chains from one sample, sequenced in a study of graft-versus-host responses after intestinal transplantation. TCRdb's table, derived via immunoSEQ multiplex PCR, lists solely in-frame clones and lacks some. The sample includes about 130,000 clones, around 90% of them seen just once. Antigens for these TCRs are unknown. This specimen was unstimulated CD4+ T cells sorted from spleen or lymph node cells, taken before intestinal transplant. These receptors came from a human donor who received an intestinal transplant. Both conserved end residues are part of each CDR3. The order of the fields is CDR3 DNA, CDR3 protein, V gene, D gene, clone size, J gene. The D gene is left open where the match is weak. Expanded clones are given a class, and other clones once, few, many or no size at all.

TGTGCCAGCTCACCACGGCAGGGAACGGGGAACACTGAAGCTTTCTTT	CASSPRQGTGNTEAFF	TRBV18	.	.	TRBJ1-1
TGTGCCAGTAGTATGAATGGGCAGGGGGGTACCGGGGAGCTGTTTTTT	CASSMNGQGGTGELFF	TRBV19	.	.	TRBJ2-2
TGTGCCAGCAGTTCGAGGACAGGGCAAAAATCTCGGGCCTACGAGCAGTACTTC	CASSSRTGQKSRAYEQYF	TRBV28	TRBD1	.	TRBJ2-7
TGTGCCACCAGCAGAGCGGAGGGTAGCGGGTCTTTTTCCTACAATGAGCAGTTCTTC	CATSRAEGSGSFSYNEQFF	TRBV15	TRBD2	.	TRBJ2-1
TGTGCCTGGAGTGGGGCAGGCGGCTACACCTTC	CAWSGAGGYTF	TRBV30	.	.	TRBJ1-2
TGTGCCAGCAGCGGGAGGGGACAGGACTATGGCTACACCTTC	CASSGRGQDYGYTF	TRBV9	TRBD1	.	TRBJ1-2
TGCGCCAGCAGCCACTTTTTAGATACGCAGTATTTT	CASSHFLDTQYF	TRBV4-1	.	.	TRBJ2-3
TGTGCCAGCAGGGGAGATGAGCAGTTCTTC	CASRGDEQFF	TRBV7-9	.	.	TRBJ2-1
TGTGCCAGCAGCTTGGCGTGGGGGGGGTACAATGAGCAGTTCTTC	CASSLAWGGYNEQFF	TRBV5-4	TRBD2	.	TRBJ2-1
TGTGCCAGCAGTTTGTCGACCCGGGGGGAGACCCAGTACTTC	CASSLSTRGETQYF	TRBV27	.	once	TRBJ2-5
TGTGCCAGTAGTTTTGGACCACTAGCGACCAATGAGCAGTTCTTC	CASSFGPLATNEQFF	TRBV19	TRBD2	.	TRBJ2-1
TGTGCCAGCGGAAAGCTTGGACAGGGGGCTTACGAGCAGTACTTC	CASGKLGQGAYEQYF	TRBV27	TRBD1	.	TRBJ2-7
TGCGCCAGCAGCTTTCTAGCGGGAGGGGGCAGTTACAATGAGCAGTTCTTC	CASSFLAGGGSYNEQFF	TRBV5-1	TRBD2	.	TRBJ2-1
TGTGCCAGTAGTATCGTGGTCTGGGGGGCGAACACTGAAGCTTTCTTT	CASSIVVWGANTEAFF	TRBV19	.	.	TRBJ1-1
TGCGCCAGCAGCCAAGAGGATGGGGGGACCGGGGAGCTGTTTTTT	CASSQEDGGTGELFF	TRBV4-3	.	.	TRBJ2-2
TGTGCCAGCAGCTTAGGTGGAGAAAATGAGCAGTTCTTC	CASSLGGENEQFF	TRBV7-8	.	.	TRBJ2-1
TGTGCCAGCAGAGCACAGGTGAGCACAGATACGCAGTATTTT	CASRAQVSTDTQYF	TRBV28	.	few	TRBJ2-3
TGTGCCAGCAGTGGGACAGGGCGCTCCTACGAGCAGTACTTC	CASSGTGRSYEQYF	TRBV6-5	TRBD1	.	TRBJ2-7
TGTGCCAGCAGTGGGGGCGGGAGCAATCAGCCCCAGCATTTT	CASSGGGSNQPQHF	TRBV6-1	.	once	TRBJ1-5
TGTGCCAGCAGTTCCGGGATTTTAGCCAAAAACATTCAGTACTTC	CASSSGILAKNIQYF	TRBV7-8	.	once	TRBJ2-4
TGTGCCAGCTCACCCGGACCAGGGAGGGCCAAAAACATTCAGTACTTC	CASSPGPGRAKNIQYF	TRBV18	.	.	TRBJ2-4
TGTGCCCCAGAGAGCCAAGCTTTCTTT	CAPESQAFF	TRBV21-1	.	.	TRBJ1-1
TGTGCCTGGAGTGGGGCCCGTGGGGCTTTCTTT	CAWSGARGAFF	TRBV30	.	.	TRBJ1-1
TGTGCCAGCAGCCCGCGGGCCGGGAATAATGAAAAACTGTTTTTT	CASSPRAGNNEKLFF	TRBV11-2	.	.	TRBJ1-4
TGTGCCAGCCCTCCAAGTACCCTCCACCACAATGAGCAGTTCTTC	CASPPSTLHHNEQFF	TRBV19	.	.	TRBJ2-1
TGTGCCAGCAGTCCTGGTGGCGCCTACAATGAGCAGTTCTTC	CASSPGGAYNEQFF	TRBV28	.	.	TRBJ2-1
TGTGCCAGCAGCCGACTAGCTCCCTACGAGCAGTACTTC	CASSRLAPYEQYF	TRBV6-1	TRBD2	.	TRBJ2-7
TGTGCCAGCAGCTTAGTAGGGGGTACGCAGTATTTT	CASSLVGGTQYF	TRBV11-3	.	.	TRBJ2-3
TGCGCCAGCAGCTTGGTAGCCGGGACTAGCGGGAGTAATGAGCAGTTCTTC	CASSLVAGTSGSNEQFF	TRBV5-1	TRBD2	.	TRBJ2-1
TGTGCCAGCAGCTTGGGAGGGGGAGCTAGCGGATACGAGCAGTACTTC	CASSLGGGASGYEQYF	TRBV5-6	.	.	TRBJ2-7
TGTGCCAGAAGCCCGATGACAGGGGGCGTTGAAAAACTGTTTTTT	CARSPMTGGVEKLFF	TRBV5-3	TRBD1	once	TRBJ1-4
TGCGCCAGCAGCCAAGACCCCTTAACAGGAGATACGCAGTATTTT	CASSQDPLTGDTQYF	TRBV4-3	.	.	TRBJ2-3
TGCACCAGCAGCCAAGATCGATCGACTAGCGGTTCTTACGAGCAGTACTTC	CTSSQDRSTSGSYEQYF	TRBV1	.	.	TRBJ2-7
TGTGCCAGCTCACCGTCTACCGGCCTCAAAGGACGGCAGTACTTC	CASSPSTGLKGRQYF	TRBV18	.	.	TRBJ2-7
TGTGCCAGCAGCTTACTGGGCCGGGACAGGGACAATGAGCAGTTCTTC	CASSLLGRDRDNEQFF	TRBV7-9	TRBD1	.	TRBJ2-1
TGTGCCAGCAGCTCAGGGGGCTCCAATCAGCCCCAGCATTTT	CASSSGGSNQPQHF	TRBV7-8	TRBD1	.	TRBJ1-5
TGTGCCAGGAAGACCCTCAAGAACACCGGGGAGCTGTTTTTT	CARKTLKNTGELFF	TRBV2	.	.	TRBJ2-2
TGTGCCAGCAGTGTCGGGGGGTACAATGAGCAGTTCTTC	CASSVGGYNEQFF	TRBV2	TRBD2	.	TRBJ2-1
TGTGCCAGCAGCCAATCGGGGGCATGGTACACTGAAGCTTTCTTT	CASSQSGAWYTEAFF	TRBV14	.	once	TRBJ1-1
TGTGCCAGCAGTGAAACAGTACTAGCGGGAGCAGGGGCCAACGTCCTGACTTTC	CASSETVLAGAGANVLTF	TRBV25-1	TRBD2	.	TRBJ2-6
TGTGCCAGTAGTAAGGACGTGGGGGCTTTCTTT	CASSKDVGAFF	TRBV19	.	.	TRBJ1-1
TGTGCCAGCACTGACAGGGTCCACGAGCAGTACTTC	CASTDRVHEQYF	TRBV5-4	TRBD1	.	TRBJ2-7
TGTGCCAGCAGTTTCGGACAGGGGGCGGGTCCCAGCTCCTACGAGCAGTACTTC	CASSFGQGAGPSSYEQYF	TRBV28	TRBD1	.	TRBJ2-7
TGTGCCAGCAGCTTAGTGGGGGGAGCGGCCCCCTACAATGAGCAGTTCTTC	CASSLVGGAAPYNEQFF	TRBV7-9	.	.	TRBJ2-1
TGTGCCAGCTCACTGCAGGGGGCAGGTGAGCAGTTCTTC	CASSLQGAGEQFF	TRBV18	TRBD1	.	TRBJ2-1
TGTGCCAGCAGCTTAGAGGGGTATACGCAGTATTTT	CASSLEGYTQYF	TRBV11-3	.	.	TRBJ2-3
TGTGCCTGGAGTGCACAACAAGAGACCCAGTACTTC	CAWSAQQETQYF	TRBV30	.	.	TRBJ2-5
TGCGCCAGCAGCTACAGCGAAATCTATGGCTACACCTTC	CASSYSEIYGYTF	TRBV5-1	.	.	TRBJ1-2
TGTGCCAGCAGCCTGACAGGGGGCCTAGCGGGATGGGGTGATGAGCAGTTCTTC	CASSLTGGLAGWGDEQFF	TRBV5-6	.	.	TRBJ2-1
TGTGCCAGCAGCCTCGGGGGGCTCGGGGCCAACGTCCTGACTTTC	CASSLGGLGANVLTF	TRBV7-6	.	.	TRBJ2-6
TGCGCCAGCAGCTTAAGTATTGGTAGCGGGTACTCCTACGAGCAGTACTTC	CASSLSIGSGYSYEQYF	TRBV5-1	TRBD2	.	TRBJ2-7
TGTGCCAGCAGTTTATTTCCTAGCGCCTCCTTGTTCTCCTACAATGAGCAGTTCTTC	CASSLFPSASLFSYNEQFF	TRBV28	.	.	TRBJ2-1
TGTGCCAGTAGTATCGGTCGTAGTTCGGCCTACGAGCAGTACTTC	CASSIGRSSAYEQYF	TRBV19	.	.	TRBJ2-7
TGTGCCAGCAGCCAAGAAGGTATTGATCAGCCCCAGCATTTT	CASSQEGIDQPQHF	TRBV4-2	.	.	TRBJ1-5
TGTGCCAGCAGCTTGGACAGTCCTCTCTCTGGAAACACCATATATTTT	CASSLDSPLSGNTIYF	TRBV5-5	.	.	TRBJ1-3
TGTGCCAGCAGTGAGCGGACAGTCAATCAGCCCCAGCATTTT	CASSERTVNQPQHF	TRBV5-8	.	.	TRBJ1-5